This paragraph reports one T cell receptor (beta chain). CDR1 and CDR2 (germline): MNHEY, SVGAGI. Trimming pared 2 bases from V and 9 bases from J, leaving 13 bases between. The CDR3 has 14 residues. Repertoires were generated with immunoSEQ multiplex PCR, while TCRdb's copy carries only in-frame clones and drops some. The sample yields roughly 76,000 clones, about nine tenths seen once. The source of the sample is a study of blood T cell repertoires in COVID-19. Sequencing used peripheral blood. This chain connects TRBV6-5 to TRBJ1-4; D not resolved. This clonotype was sampled from an elderly woman with active or convalescent COVID-19. This CDR3 reads CASSYEQSMKKLFF. DNA for the CDR3: TGTGCCAGCAGTTACGAACAATCAATGAAAAAACTGTTTTTT.